This TCR beta chain was sequenced in a study of shared clonotypes between healthy human individuals. Method: immunoSEQ multiplex PCR; TCRdb's copy keeps in-frame clones and lacks some. The table has 2 million to 2.5 million clones, about 95% seen once. The V gene end was trimmed by 6 bases and the J gene end by 5 bases; junction bases not matched to a gene: 14. The CDR3 has 17 amino acids. CDR1 is SEHNR and CDR2 is FQNEAQ in the germline V gene (reference sequence). The receptor's source is a man between 18 and 29 years old in good health. This sequence joins TRBV7-9 and TRBJ1-2; 11 bases match TRBD1. Sequenced sample: naive CD4+ T cells sorted from blood. Stated subset: CD45RA+ positively selected. The CDR3 here is CASSFTPGQGGKYGYTF. Here the CDR3 DNA reads TGTGCCAGCAGTTTTACCCCGGGACAGGGGGGAAAGTATGGCTACACCTTC.